This passage covers 23 T cell receptor beta chains from one sample sequenced in a study of blood T cell repertoires in COVID-19. Using immunoSEQ multiplex PCR, the repertoire was profiled, and TCRdb retains in-frame clones only, with some absent. The sample has about 66,000 clones, about four fifths seen once. The specimen sequenced was peripheral blood. The source of these receptors is a human donor in a cohort sampled during active COVID-19.

V usage is TRBV4-3 and J usage is TRBJ2-2, with TRBD2 matching over 7 bases. The CDR3 is made up of 17 amino acids. The V segment lost 0 bases and the J segment 4 bases; nucleotides outside the gene matches: 8. CDR1 and CDR2 from the germline V gene are LGHNA and YSLEER. CDR3 sequence: CASSQDGLAERTGELFF. In DNA form, the CDR3 reads TGCGCCAGCAGCCAAGATGGTCTAGCGGAACGCACCGGGGAGCTGTTTTTT.

The chain combines TRBV7-9 with TRBJ2-7, with 7 bases matching TRBD2. The junction had 7 bases not matched to a gene; V was cut back by 4 bases and J by 4 bases. CDR1 and CDR2 from the germline V gene are SEHNR and FQNEAQ (reference sequence). This CDR3 contains 14 residues. The CDR3 protein is CASSSSTSIYEQYF. DNA of the CDR3: TGTGCCAGCAGCTCTTCGACTAGCATTTACGAGCAGTACTTC. The full variable domain, with the rest looked up from reference TRBV7-9 and TRBJ2-7, is DTGVSQNPRHKITKRGQNVTFRCDPISEHNRLYWYRQTLGQGPEFLTYFQNEAQLEKSRLLSDRFSAERPKGSFSTLEIQRTEQGDSAMYLCASSSSTSIYEQYFGPGTRLTVT.

The rearrangement joins TRBV19 to TRBJ2-6; no clear D gene. The CDR3 runs to 17 residues. Trimming took 5 bases from V and 0 from J, leaving 14 bases between them. Germline V gene data show CDR1 as LNHDA and CDR2 as SQIVND (reference sequence). The CDR3 nucleotides are TGTGCCAGTAGTTCCCATAGCCTGCTCTCTGGGGCCAACGTCCTGACTTTC. It is translated as CASSSHSLLSGANVLTF.

A single count supports this clone. Other DNA sequences in this sample translate to the same CDR3. The V gene is TRBV15, the J gene TRBJ2-7; D is possibly TRBD1 (6 bases). CDR1 and CDR2 from the germline V gene are LNHNV and YYDKDF (reference sequence). The CDR3 contains 14 residues. The V gene lost 0 bases and the J gene lost 3 bases, with 9 bases spanning the gap. In nucleotides, the CDR3 is TGTGCCACCAGCAGAGACCAGGGGAACTACGAGCAGTACTTC. Translation gives CATSRDQGNYEQYF.

V is TRBV11-2 and J is TRBJ2-5, with a weak D call TRBD1 (5 bases). Germline CDR1 is SGHAT and CDR2 is FQNNGV. V dropped 5 bases and J dropped 2 bases, with 12 bases sitting between them. The length of the CDR3 is 14 residues. CDR3 residues: CASSPSQGQETQYF. CDR3 nucleotides: TGTGCCAGCAGCCCAAGCCAGGGACAAGAGACCCAGTACTTC.

This clone has a handful of counts. This rearrangement joins TRBV19 to TRBJ2-7; the D gene is possibly TRBD1 (6 bases). Per the germline V gene, CDR1 is LNHDA and CDR2 is SQIVND (reference sequence). Trimming took 5 bases from V and 0 from J, leaving 11 bases between them. The CDR3 sequence is 14 residues long. The DNA of the CDR3 is TGTGCCAGTAGTTCGACAGGCAACTCCTACGAGCAGTACTTC. This codes for CASSSTGNSYEQYF.

This clone occurred a few times. The chain is built from TRBV6-5 and TRBJ1-5; TRBD1 matches 8 bases. J was trimmed by 3 bases and V by 2 bases; bases with no gene match: 6. Germline V gives CDR1 MNHEY, CDR2 SVGAGI. This CDR3 contains 16 residues. The CDR3 loop is CASSYAGTGLNQPQHF. CDR3 DNA sequence: TGTGCCAGCAGTTACGCCGGGACAGGCCTCAATCAGCCCCAGCATTTT.

The rearrangement links TRBV19 to TRBJ2-3, with 8 bases aligning to TRBD1. V dropped 6 bases and J dropped 0; count of bases not matched to a gene: 2. CDR1 is LNHDA and CDR2 is SQIVND in the germline V gene (reference sequence). CDR3 size: 14 residues. The CDR3 region is CASRQGASTDTQYF. DNA of the CDR3: TGTGCCAGTAGGCAGGGGGCTAGCACAGATACGCAGTATTTT.

The count of this clone is one. The chain combines TRBV20-1 with TRBJ2-6; D gene ambiguous. The CDR3 is 17 amino acids. Germline CDR1 and CDR2: DFQATT and SNEGSKA (reference sequence). V was pared by 3 bases and J by 1 base, with 16 bases between. In nucleotides, the CDR3 is TGCAGTGCTAGTTTCGCGTCCCTACTGTCTGGGGCCAACGTCCTGACTTTC. It codes for CSASFASLLSGANVLTF.

This sequence joins TRBV6-1 and TRBJ1-4, with D possibly TRBD1 on 5 matching bases. Trimming shortened V by 3 bases and J by 8 bases, and 10 bases separated the two germline ends. The CDR3 is made up of 13 amino acids. Germline CDR1 reads MNHNS; CDR2 reads SASEGT. The CDR3 loop reads CASSEGGSEKLFF. CDR3 nucleotides: TGTGCCAGCAGTGAGGGGGGTAGCGAAAAACTGTTTTTT.

The rearrangement links TRBV5-1 to TRBJ2-3; D gene unclear. Germline CDR1 is SGHRS and CDR2 is YFSETQ. CDR3 size: 14 residues. V was cut by 0 bases and J by 2 bases, with 7 bases left in between. The CDR3 is CASSLGTATDTQYF. CDR3 DNA sequence: TGCGCCAGCAGCTTGGGAACAGCCACAGATACGCAGTATTTT.

The chain joins TRBV2 to TRBJ2-7; the match to TRBD1 covers 8 bases. CDR1 SNHLY and CDR2 FYNNEI come from the germline V gene. This CDR3 contains 14 residues. Trimming took 6 bases from V and 7 from J; bases not matched to a gene: 11. The DNA of the CDR3 is TGTGCCAGCAGCAAAGGACAGGGTCTGGGGGAGCAGTACTTC. The encoded protein is CASSKGQGLGEQYF.

The rearrangement uses TRBV6-1 and TRBJ1-5; D perhaps matches TRBD1 (5 bases). The CDR3 extends over 18 amino acids. V lost 2 bases and J 0 bases, leaving 17 bases between the germline ends. Looked up from germline, CDR1 is MNHNS and CDR2 is SASEGT. CDR3 DNA sequence: TGTGCCAGCAGTGAAATGGCAGGGTTTCGGAATAGCAATCAGCCCCAGCATTTT. This sequence encodes CASSEMAGFRNSNQPQHF.

The chain employs TRBV7-9 and TRBJ2-7, with 10 bases that match TRBD2. The CDR3 sequence is 15 residues long. V gave up 5 bases and J gave up 2 bases; unmatched junction bases: 6. Germline CDR1 and CDR2: SEHNR and FQNEAQ (reference sequence). Here the CDR3 reads CASSKGTSATYEQYF. Written as DNA, the CDR3 is TGTGCCAGCAGCAAAGGGACTAGCGCTACCTACGAGCAGTACTTC.

The chain is built from TRBV9 and TRBJ1-2; TRBD1 might be the D (6 bases). Germline V gene sequence: CDR1 SGDLS, CDR2 YYNGEE. V was trimmed by 0 bases and J by 4 bases, leaving 16 bases between them. The CDR3 length is 16 residues. CDR3 DNA sequence: TGTGCCAGCAGCGTAGATCCTGGACAGATTACCTATGGCTACACCTTC. It yields the protein CASSVDPGQITYGYTF.

This sequence joins TRBV12-3 or TRBV12-4 and TRBJ2-3; perhaps TRBD1 as D (5 bases). Trimming shortened V by 3 bases and J by 5 bases, and 6 bases separated the two germline ends. The CDR3 extends over 12 amino acids. For the CDR3, the DNA is TGTGCCAGCAGTTTGACAGTAGATACGCAGTATTTT. Residues: CASSLTVDTQYF.

This chain links TRBV5-6 with TRBJ2-3; TRBD2 aligns across 10 bases. The germline V gene encodes CDR1 SGHDT and CDR2 YYEEEE. J gave up 6 bases and V 4 bases, and 14 bases lay outside the gene matches. This CDR3 has 17 amino acids. This CDR3 reads CASSKKVSSGSSDTQYF. In DNA form, the CDR3 reads TGTGCCAGCAGCAAAAAAGTGTCTAGCGGGAGCTCGGATACGCAGTATTTT.

By sample share, this clone is medium-sized. The chain combines TRBV14 with TRBJ1-6; tentative D call: TRBD1 (6 bases). Deletions cut 4 bases from V and 7 bases from J, with 14 bases between. CDR1 is SGHDN, CDR2 FVKESK, per germline. This CDR3 has 15 residues. As DNA, the CDR3 is TGTGCCAGCAGCCTTACAGGGTTGGGGAATTCACCCCTCCACTTT. It specifies CASSLTGLGNSPLHF. The full variable domain, completed using reference TRBV14 and TRBJ1-6, is EAGVTQFPSHSVIEKGQTVTLRCDPISGHDNLYWYRRVMGKEIKFLLHFVKESKQDESGMPNNRFLAERTGGTYSTLKVQPAELEDSGVYFCASSLTGLGNSPLHFGNGTRLTVT.

The rearrangement links TRBV9 to TRBJ2-3; weak D call: TRBD2 (5 bases). The CDR3 has 15 residues. Per germline, CDR1 SGDLS and CDR2 YYNGEE. The V end lost 0 bases, the J end lost 6 bases, and 14 bases lay between the germline ends. This chain's CDR3 is CASSVVTGVGDTQYF. CDR3 coding DNA: TGTGCCAGCAGCGTAGTAACCGGGGTAGGTGATACGCAGTATTTT.

V is TRBV7-9 and J is TRBJ1-4; D gene ambiguous. Trimming cost V 5 bases and J 8 bases, with 18 bases left between them. The length of the CDR3 is 15 residues. CDR1 and CDR2 from the germline V gene are SEHNR and FQNEAQ (reference sequence). In DNA form, the CDR3 reads TGTGCCAGCAGCATTGTCTCTGGGCGTGGGGAAAAACTGTTTTTT. Its protein product is CASSIVSGRGEKLFF.

This clone was observed a single time. This sequence joins TRBV19 and TRBJ2-7; 8 positions agree with TRBD2. This CDR3 region has 15 residues. Germline trimming cut 4 bases from V and 2 bases from J; bases unmatched to any gene: 7. CDR1 and CDR2 from the germline V gene are LNHDA and SQIVND (reference sequence). The CDR3 spells CASSRSSGQTYEQYF. CDR3 bases: TGTGCCAGTAGTAGGTCTAGCGGGCAGACCTACGAGCAGTACTTC.

In its sample, this clone was seen a few times. Written as DNA, the CDR3 is TGTGCCAGCAGTTACCAGGGTTTGGGTTCACCCCTCCACTTT. It codes for CASSYQGLGSPLHF. The genes are TRBV6-5 and TRBJ1-6; D might be TRBD1 (5 bases). V was cut by 2 bases and J by 9 bases, with 11 bases left in between. Germline-derived CDR1 and CDR2 are MNHEY and SVGAGI. The CDR3 runs to 14 residues.

This clone occurred a few times. The CDR3 coding sequence is TGTGCCATCAGTGAGTCTGGCGGGACAGGGTTGACTGAAGCTTTCTTT. Protein product: CAISESGGTGLTEAFF. The rearrangement uses TRBV10-3 and TRBJ1-1; 9 nucleotides align to TRBD1. From germline, CDR1 is ENHRY and CDR2 SYGVKD. The CDR3 totals 16 residues. J was trimmed by 5 bases and V by 0 bases; bases with no gene match: 7.